The 14 T cell receptor beta chains listed next were all sequenced from one sample in a study of monozygotic twins with inflammatory bowel disease (dated by TCRdb to between 2018 and 2021). The library was generated by 5' RACE. The instrument was an Illumina HiSeq 2500. After reprocessing by TCRdb, each CDR3 protein sequence is one entry, and no DNA is given. The sample table includes about 160,000 distinct CDR3 sequences. About 2.4% of the sample is held by the ten biggest clonotypes. Source material: blood. The receptors were gathered from a human donor with ulcerative colitis or Crohn's disease, or a healthy co-twin of an affected twin (not recorded which).

The CDR3 loop is CASSQVGLTEAFF. V gene TRBV4-1 combines with J gene TRBJ1-1. The CDR3 is 13 amino acids. Looked up from germline, CDR1 is MGHRA and CDR2 is YSYEKL.

The CDR3 reads CASWSSGREKEQYF. The chain joins TRBV6-2 or TRBV6-3 to TRBJ2-7; TCRdb reports TRBD2, a call that lacks DNA to check it against. The CDR3 contains 14 residues. CDR1 MNHEY and CDR2 SVGEGT come from the germline V gene.

V is TRBV19 and J is TRBJ2-3; without DNA, the TCRdb call of TRBD2 cannot be checked. The CDR3 consists of 15 residues. From germline, CDR1 is LNHDA and CDR2 SQIVND (reference sequence). CDR3 loop: CASSTGTSGTDTQYF.

This chain joins TRBV5-1 and TRBJ2-5; no DNA is available, so the TRBD2 call from TCRdb remains unchecked. Per the germline V gene, CDR1 is SGHRS and CDR2 is YFSETQ. The CDR3 length is 15 residues. CDR3 region: CASSSNSVEQETQYF.

J is TRBJ1-1 and V is TRBV7-8. The CDR3 length is 14 residues. Germline V gene lookup returns CDR1 SGHVS and CDR2 FQNEAQ. The CDR3 is CASSLKRTNTEAFF.

V is TRBV27 and J is TRBJ2-1; without DNA, the TCRdb call of TRBD1 cannot be checked. There are 16 residues in the CDR3. CDR1 MNHEY and CDR2 SMNVEV come from the germline V gene (reference sequence). The CDR3 here is CASSPLPGGPHNEQFF.

This CDR3 reads CSASDRKGRNIQYF. This chain uses TRBV20-1 with TRBJ2-4; TCRdb picks TRBD1, but there is no DNA to check that call. Germline V gives CDR1 DFQATT, CDR2 SNEGSKA (reference sequence). CDR3 size: 14 residues.

The chain joins TRBV4-2 to TRBJ2-7. Germline CDR1 reads LGHNA; CDR2 reads YNFKEQ. This CDR3 has 13 residues. The CDR3: CASSQDGLEEQYF.

The chain is built from TRBV6-2 or TRBV6-3 and TRBJ2-7; TCRdb gives TRBD1 as the D gene, but with no DNA this cannot be confirmed. The length of the CDR3 is 14 residues. The V gene's germline CDR1 is MNHEY and CDR2 SVGEGT. The CDR3 loop reads CASSYGQGPYEQYF.

The chain uses TRBV11-1 and TRBJ1-1; TCRdb calls TRBD1, which cannot be checked without DNA. Looked up from germline, CDR1 is SGHAT and CDR2 is FQDESV (reference sequence). There are 18 residues in the CDR3. This chain's CDR3 is CASSFATSGTSYFREAFF.

The rearrangement uses TRBV18 and TRBJ2-1. CDR3 size: 15 residues. CDR1 is KGHSH and CDR2 is LQKENI in the germline V gene. This chain's CDR3 is CASSPRGYTYNEQFF.

V and J are TRBV6-1 and TRBJ2-1; the D call of TRBD2 rests on TCRdb alone, since no DNA is present to check it. Germline V CDR1 and CDR2: MNHNS, SASEGT. This CDR3 contains 16 residues. The CDR3 here is CASSEGTSGGAKFRFF.

The chain employs TRBV5-4 and TRBJ2-7; the D gene TCRdb calls, TRBD1, cannot be checked with no DNA. Germline assignment: CDR1 SGHNT and CDR2 YYREEE (reference sequence). The CDR3 has 14 residues. CDR3 sequence reads: CASSLRDGSYEQYF.

J is TRBJ1-1 and V is TRBV7-9; no DNA is available, so the TRBD1 call from TCRdb remains unchecked. Germline V CDR1 and CDR2: SEHNR, FQNEAQ (reference sequence). CDR3 length: 14 amino acids. CDR3 loop: CASSDTTGTTEAFF.